The rows below give T cell receptor beta chains drawn from one sample of a study of T-cell reconstitution after alpha-beta-depleted transplantation in children. One entry per CDR3 protein, called by TCRdb with MiXCR from the PCR reads. Of 83,000 or so distinct CDR3 sequences in the sample, approximately 8.4% were seen once. Sequences were derived from PBMCs from the stem cell graft donor, sampled from the stem cell graft. The receptor set was obtained from a human donor who donated a stem cell graft to a child with congenital amegakaryocytic thrombocytopenia. The CDR3 runs from the conserved cysteine through the conserved F or W. The D gene is left open where the match is weak. The size field is filled for only some rows; it gives once, few, many or a size class.

CDR3 DNA | CDR3 protein | D gene | J gene | V gene | clone size
TGTGCCAGCACCATCGATCCGGACAGGACTATCGAGGGCTACACCTTC | CASTIDPDRTIEGYTF | TRBD1 | TRBJ1-2 | TRBV7-2 | many
TGTGCCAGCAGCCCAGACAGGAGCTCCTATAATTCACCCCTCCACTTT | CASSPDRSSYNSPLHF | . | TRBJ1-6 | TRBV7-2 | many
TGTGCCAGCAGTCCCCCCGCAGGAGAGAGCACTGAAGCTTTCTTT | CASSPPAGESTEAFF | . | TRBJ1-1 | TRBV12-3/TRBV12-4 | .
TGTGCCAGCAGTTCCCCGCCGTACAGGGAGATGAATCAGCCCCAGCATTTT | CASSSPPYREMNQPQHF | . | TRBJ1-5 | TRBV28 | many
TGTGCCAGCAGTTTTGACGGGCGAGGAAATTCACCCCTCCACTTT | CASSFDGRGNSPLHF | . | TRBJ1-6 | TRBV27 | many
TGCAGTGCTAGCACGGGGCTCGCGCATCAGCCCCAGCATTTT | CSASTGLAHQPQHF | . | TRBJ1-5 | TRBV20-1 | many
TGTGCCAGCAGTTACTCGGCCGGGCGGGAGAGCCCCTACGAGCAGTACTTC | CASSYSAGRESPYEQYF | TRBD2 | TRBJ2-7 | TRBV6-5 | many
TGTGCCAGCAGCCCCGAGTGGCAGGGGGTTAACAATGAGCAGTTCTTC | CASSPEWQGVNNEQFF | TRBD1 | TRBJ2-1 | TRBV7-9 | many
TGTGCCAGCATGTTGGGGGGGGGGACAGATACGCAGTATTTT | CASMLGGGTDTQYF | TRBD2 | TRBJ2-3 | TRBV6-2/TRBV6-3 | many
TGTGCCAGCACTGTAGAAGGGGCCTATGGCTACACCTTC | CASTVEGAYGYTF | . | TRBJ1-2 | TRBV28 | few
TGTGCCTGGAGTGGGATAGTCCCCGGGGAGCTGTTTTTT | CAWSGIVPGELFF | . | TRBJ2-2 | TRBV30 | many
TGCAGTGCTGCGGGACAGGGGTTTAGTTGGGATCAGCCCCAGCATTTT | CSAAGQGFSWDQPQHF | TRBD1 | TRBJ1-5 | TRBV20-1 | many
TGTGCCAGCAGTTCCCCCCAGGGGTATGGCTACACCTTC | CASSSPQGYGYTF | . | TRBJ1-2 | TRBV28 | many
TGTGCCAGCAGCTTGGGACTAGCGGAGTTATACAATGAGCAGTTCTTC | CASSLGLAELYNEQFF | TRBD2 | TRBJ2-1 | TRBV5-4 | few
TGCGCCAGCAGGGAAGGGACAGACACTGAAGCTTTCTTT | CASREGTDTEAFF | TRBD1 | TRBJ1-1 | TRBV5-1 | many
TGTGCCACCCCTCCGGGGGGAGTCCCCTACGAGCAGTACTTC | CATPPGGVPYEQYF | TRBD2 | TRBJ2-7 | TRBV28 | .
TGCGCCAGCAGCTCGAAAGTGGGACAGATAAATGAAAAACTGTTTTTT | CASSSKVGQINEKLFF | TRBD1 | TRBJ1-4 | TRBV5-1 | .
TGCGCCAGCAGCCAGACAATTCTCAGGGGGCCGAACACTGAAGCTTTCTTT | CASSQTILRGPNTEAFF | TRBD1 | TRBJ1-1 | TRBV4-1 | many
TGCAGTGCGCCCAGGTCTCCCTACGAGCAGTACTTC | CSAPRSPYEQYF | . | TRBJ2-7 | TRBV20-1 | many
TGCAGTGCAGGTGAACTTGGCTACACCTTC | CSAGELGYTF | . | TRBJ1-2 | TRBV20-1 | many
TGTGCCAGCAGCTTAGGGCTAGCGGGGGACGAGCAGTACTTC | CASSLGLAGDEQYF | TRBD2 | TRBJ2-7 | TRBV7-9 | many
TGTGCCAGCAGTTTTTCGGGGGGAGACGGCTACACCTTC | CASSFSGGDGYTF | . | TRBJ1-2 | TRBV27 | .
TGTGCCACCAGCAGAGATGCGGGGGGGCCATCAGATACGCAGTATTTT | CATSRDAGGPSDTQYF | TRBD2 | TRBJ2-3 | TRBV15 | many
TGCAGTGCTAAAGCCAACACGGGACAGGGATTCTATGGCTACACCTTC | CSAKANTGQGFYGYTF | TRBD1 | TRBJ1-2 | TRBV20-1 | many
TGTGCCAGCAGCTTAGAGTTTTGGTCAGTCTCCTACGAGCAGTACTTC | CASSLEFWSVSYEQYF | . | TRBJ2-7 | TRBV7-9 | many
TGCGCCAGCCAAGCGGAGACTTTCACAGATACGCAGTATTTT | CASQAETFTDTQYF | . | TRBJ2-3 | TRBV5-1 | many
TGTGCCAGCTCACCGTTCAGGGGGCGGAATGAGCAGTTCTTC | CASSPFRGRNEQFF | TRBD1 | TRBJ2-1 | TRBV18 | many
TGCGCCAGCAGCTTGGGGGTCCAAAGGGGATCCTATAATTCACCCCTCCACTTT | CASSLGVQRGSYNSPLHF | . | TRBJ1-6 | TRBV5-1 | many
TGTGCCACCAGCAAGAGGGGGCGAAAAAACAATGAGCAGTTCTTC | CATSKRGRKNNEQFF | TRBD1 | TRBJ2-1 | TRBV15 | many
TGTGCCTATCGACAGGACCCCCGACGCCACTATGGCTACACCTTC | CAYRQDPRRHYGYTF | . | TRBJ1-2 | TRBV30 | many
TGTGCCAGCAGCTTAGTCCTTGGGGGAGGGCCCACAGATACGCAGTATTTT | CASSLVLGGGPTDTQYF | TRBD2 | TRBJ2-3 | TRBV7-2 | few
TGCAGTGCCAGGGGGGGAGATACGCAGTATTTT | CSARGGDTQYF | . | TRBJ2-3 | TRBV20-1 | .
TGTGCCAGCAGGGCCGGGACCCAAGAGACCCAGTACTTC | CASRAGTQETQYF | . | TRBJ2-5 | TRBV2 | many
TGCGCCAGCAGCCACCAACTAGCGGGGGGCCAAGAGACCCAGTACTTC | CASSHQLAGGQETQYF | TRBD2 | TRBJ2-5 | TRBV5-1 | few
TGCAGTGCTAGGGGTCAGGACGATTTGCCCCAGCATTTT | CSARGQDDLPQHF | . | TRBJ1-5 | TRBV20-1 | many
TGTGCCAGCAGCCCGGAGGCAGGGCTGGATCAGCCCCAGCATTTT | CASSPEAGLDQPQHF | . | TRBJ1-5 | TRBV3-1 | many
TGCGCCAGCAGCCAACAGGGGGGCCAAGAGACCCAGTACTTC | CASSQQGGQETQYF | TRBD1 | TRBJ2-5 | TRBV5-1 | .